The 25 T cell receptor beta chains below were found in one sample sequenced in a study of T-cell reconstitution after alpha-beta-depleted transplantation in children (TCRdb year 2016). Receptors were amplified or captured by PCR. This sample was sequenced with an Illumina HiSeq 2500. Molecular barcoding was employed in the preparation of TCR libraries, with unique molecular identifiers being used to normalize TCRbeta repertoire quantification. Using fastp at Q25 and MiXCR, TCRdb reprocessed the public reads and kept productive beta chains. CDR3 protein duplicates are merged, each entry listing the most common genes and DNA. The sample table records over 150,000 distinct CDR3 sequences; about 6.8% of these occur just once. The ten most abundant clones make up roughly 3% of the sample. Sequencing used PBMCs from the stem cell graft donor, obtained from the stem cell graft. The receptors derive from a human donor who donated a stem cell graft to a child with Wiskott-Aldrich syndrome.

There are many counts of this clonotype. The V gene is TRBV20-1, the J gene TRBJ1-5; a weak D match, TRBD1 (5 bases). This CDR3 contains 12 residues. Germline-derived CDR1 and CDR2 are DFQATT and SNEGSKA (reference sequence). V was clipped by 3 bases and J by 9 bases, with 12 bases between them. CDR3 DNA: TGCAGTGCTAGTAGGGGTCCCGGGCCCCAGCATTTT. Protein sequence: CSASRGPGPQHF.

In this sample, this clonotype turned up many times. This rearrangement joins TRBV12-3 or TRBV12-4 to TRBJ2-3; D gene uncertain. V shed 6 bases and J shed 8 bases, with 9 bases lying between them. This CDR3 spans 11 amino acids. The CDR3 bases are TGTGCCAGCAGCCTTCGTAGTACGCAGTATTTT. It is translated as CASSLRSTQYF.

The sample holds many counts of this clonotype. The chain has TRBV20-1 and TRBJ2-5; no firm D call. The CDR3 has 15 amino acids. Germline V gene data show CDR1 as DFQATT and CDR2 as SNEGSKA (reference sequence). V was trimmed by 1 base and J by 7 bases, leaving 19 bases between them. CDR3 sequence (DNA): TGCAGTGCTAGAGTTATCATGGGCCGAATGGGGACCCAGTACTTC. It translates to CSARVIMGRMGTQYF.

This clonotype turned up a few times. The CDR3 DNA is TGTGCCAGCACTCGACAGGGAATGGAGGAAAAACTGTTTTTT. Translation gives CASTRQGMEEKLFF. The chain has TRBV12-3 or TRBV12-4 and TRBJ1-4; TRBD1 agrees at 7 bases. The CDR3 is made up of 14 amino acids. V lost 7 bases and J lost 8; bases outside the gene matches: 10.

This clonotype was seen repeatedly, ten times or more. V is TRBV12-3 or TRBV12-4 and J is TRBJ2-5, with TRBD1 identical over 10 bases. This CDR3 has 16 residues. Trimming at V came to 2 bases and at J to 1 base, leaving 4 bases not matched to a gene. The CDR3 region has the DNA TGTGCCAGCAGTTTAAGACAGGGGGCAGGCCAAGAGACCCAGTACTTC. It encodes CASSLRQGAGQETQYF.

This clonotype was found many times. CDR3 nucleotides: TGTGCCAGCAGTTACGATTCGGACAGGGCGGGCTACACCTTC. Its translation: CASSYDSDRAGYTF. The chain carries TRBV6-5 and TRBJ1-2; the match to TRBD1 covers 8 bases. J gave up 8 bases and V 2 bases, and 7 bases lay outside the gene matches. This CDR3 region has 14 residues. Germline assignment: CDR1 MNHEY and CDR2 SVGAGI.

This clonotype was seen many times. The rearrangement links TRBV4-3 to TRBJ2-5; TRBD2 matches at 10 bases. V gave up 1 base and J gave up 2 bases; unmatched junction bases: 16. Germline CDR1 LGHNA, CDR2 YSLEER. The CDR3 sequence is 20 residues long. The DNA of the CDR3 is TGCGCCAGCAGCCAAGGGCTCTGGACTAGCGGTCGAGGGGAACAAGAGACCCAGTACTTC. Protein product: CASSQGLWTSGRGEQETQYF.

This clonotype occurred many times. The chain employs TRBV10-3 and TRBJ2-1; the match to TRBD2 covers 15 bases. The CDR3 extends over 16 amino acids. Germline CDR1 ENHRY, CDR2 SYGVKD. The J segment lost 7 bases and the V segment lost 3 bases, leaving 4 bases of the junction unmatched. This chain's CDR3 is CAISDAGTSGGNEQFF. CDR3 coding DNA: TGTGCCATCAGTGATGCCGGGACTAGCGGGGGGAATGAGCAGTTCTTC.

CDR3 sequence reads: CASSPGAFCETQYF. Here the CDR3 DNA reads TGTGCCAGCAGCCCCGGTGCGTTCTGCGAGACCCAGTACTTC. The chain carries TRBV5-5 and TRBJ2-5; D call uncertain. V was clipped by 4 bases and J by 5 bases, with 15 bases between them. Per the germline V gene, CDR1 is SGHKS and CDR2 is YYEKEE (reference sequence). CDR3 length: 14 amino acids.

This clonotype came up a few times. This rearrangement joins TRBV6-1 to TRBJ1-5; possible D gene TRBD1, 5 bases. CDR1 is MNHNS, CDR2 SASEGT, per germline. CDR3 size: 15 residues. The germline V and J ends were trimmed by 4 bases and 2 bases, with 12 bases remaining between them. CDR3 sequence (DNA): TGTGCCAGCAGTGCCCAGGGTTTGGGCAATCAGCCCCAGCATTTT. It translates to CASSAQGLGNQPQHF.

This clonotype was counted at least ten times. The CDR3 DNA is TGCAGTGCTAGAGATTGGGGGGCGGAAGAAGCTTTCTTT. This gives the protein CSARDWGAEEAFF. V gene TRBV20-1 combines with J gene TRBJ1-1; D perhaps matches TRBD1 (6 bases). V was cut by 0 bases and J by 8 bases, with 13 bases left in between. The CDR3 contains 13 residues. Germline CDR1 and CDR2: DFQATT and SNEGSKA (reference sequence).

In its sample, this clonotype was seen many times. This chain uses TRBV15 with TRBJ2-3; 8 bases align to TRBD2. This CDR3 has 17 amino acids. Trimming cost V 3 bases and J 2 bases; bases outside gene matches: 10. Germline loops: CDR1 LNHNV, CDR2 YYDKDF (reference sequence). CDR3 amino acids: CATSRGITSGLTDTQYF. In DNA, the CDR3 is TGTGCCACCAGCAGGGGAATTACTAGCGGCCTCACAGATACGCAGTATTTT.

This clonotype was found many times. The rearrangement uses TRBV27 and TRBJ1-1; TRBD1 matches 8 bases. J was trimmed by 1 base and V by 8 bases; bases with no gene match: 9. The CDR3 covers 15 residues. Germline V gene lookup returns CDR1 MNHEY and CDR2 SMNVEV (reference sequence). CDR3 loop: CASALGQGRNTEAFF. The CDR3 nucleotides read TGTGCCAGCGCCCTCGGACAGGGACGGAACACTGAAGCTTTCTTT.

This sequence joins TRBV2 and TRBJ2-1, with 10 bases identical to TRBD2. Germline assignment: CDR1 SNHLY and CDR2 FYNNEI. The CDR3 extends over 15 amino acids. Trimming cost V 2 bases and J 4 bases; bases outside gene matches: 2. CDR3 sequence reads: CASSELAGAYNEQFF. CDR3 in DNA: TGTGCCAGCAGTGAACTAGCGGGGGCTTACAATGAGCAGTTCTTC.

This clonotype was detected many times. The chain combines TRBV11-2 with TRBJ1-4; weak D call: TRBD1 (5 bases). The V gene lost 5 bases and the J gene lost 7 bases, with 17 bases spanning the gap. This CDR3 spans 15 amino acids. Germline CDR1 is SGHAT and CDR2 is FQNNGV. CDR3 residues: CASSATTVNLEKLFF. The CDR3 DNA follows: TGTGCCAGCAGCGCTACGACAGTGAACCTTGAAAAACTGTTTTTT.

This clonotype was counted many times. The rearrangement uses TRBV29-1 and TRBJ1-2; TRBD1 matches at 10 bases. The junction had 12 bases not matched to a gene; V was cut back by 7 bases and J by 4 bases. Per germline, CDR1 SQVTM and CDR2 ANQGSEA. This CDR3 is 15 amino acids long. CDR3 nucleotide sequence: TGCAGCGCCCACGCCGGGACAGGGGTTGCCTATGGCTACACCTTC. It is translated as CSAHAGTGVAYGYTF.

This chain links TRBV3-1 with TRBJ1-5; perhaps TRBD1 as D (6 bases). The CDR3 loop spans 15 amino acids. V lost 0 bases and J lost 4, with 10 bases in between. Germline V gene data show CDR1 as LGHDT and CDR2 as YNNKEL (reference sequence). The CDR3 DNA follows: TGTGCCAGCAGCCAAGATTGGACAGCGAATCAGCCCCAGCATTTT. Translated: CASSQDWTANQPQHF.

This clonotype has ten or more counts. In nucleotides, the CDR3 is TGCGCCAGCAGCCAAGAAGAAAAGGGAAGATCCTATGGCTACACCTTC. This sequence encodes CASSQEEKGRSYGYTF. The chain is built from TRBV4-1 and TRBJ1-2; D not resolved. The CDR3 loop spans 16 amino acids. V gave up 0 bases and J gave up 4 bases, with 15 bases separating them. Germline V gene lookup returns CDR1 MGHRA and CDR2 YSYEKL.

This clonotype was detected a few times. The gene calls are TRBV18 and TRBJ2-3; D is possibly TRBD1 (5 bases). The CDR3 consists of 16 residues. CDR1 is KGHSH and CDR2 is LQKENI in the germline V gene. Trimming cost V 2 bases and J 0 bases, with 12 bases left between them. CDR3 in amino acids: CASSPSYRSSTDTQYF. CDR3 DNA: TGTGCCAGCTCACCATCGTACAGGTCTAGCACAGATACGCAGTATTTT.

This clonotype was seen ten or more times. The chain combines TRBV29-1 with TRBJ1-1, with D uncertain. The CDR3 consists of 13 residues. Looked up from germline, CDR1 is SQVTM and CDR2 is ANQGSEA. V gave up 3 bases and J gave up 5 bases, with 13 bases separating them. CDR3 protein: CSVDFRMGTEAFF. CDR3 coding DNA: TGCAGCGTTGATTTCAGGATGGGAACTGAAGCTTTCTTT. Together with reference TRBV29-1 and TRBJ1-1, the CDR3 gives the full variable domain: SAVISQKPSRDICQRGTSLTIQCQVDSQVTMMFWYRQQPGQSLTLIATANQGSEATYESGFVIDKFPISRPNLTFSTLTVSNMSPEDSSIYLCSVDFRMGTEAFFGQGTRLTVV.

This clonotype was counted many times. The rearrangement links TRBV12-3 or TRBV12-4 to TRBJ1-2; D is uncertain. The CDR3 is 12 amino acids. V was trimmed by 1 base and J by 4 bases, leaving 4 bases between them. The CDR3 is CASSLDSYGYTF. DNA of the CDR3: TGTGCCAGCAGTTTAGACAGCTATGGCTACACCTTC.

This clonotype has a count of ten or more. This sequence joins TRBV6-1 and TRBJ2-5; 7 nucleotides line up with TRBD2. The V gene's germline CDR1 is MNHNS and CDR2 SASEGT. CDR3 length: 16 residues. V was pared by 6 bases and J by 1 base, with 11 bases of the junction left unmatched. The CDR3 is CASRISGGGLQETQYF. The CDR3 DNA reads as TGTGCCAGCAGGATATCAGGCGGGGGACTCCAAGAGACCCAGTACTTC.

This clonotype appeared many times. This chain uses TRBV29-1 with TRBJ2-3; D gene unclear. The CDR3 length is 11 residues. Trimming took off 8 bases at V and 9 bases at J, with 15 bases between the two ends. CDR1 SQVTM and CDR2 ANQGSEA come from the germline V gene. This CDR3 reads CSSRAVGTQYF. Here the CDR3 DNA reads TGCAGCTCCCGGGCCGTTGGGACGCAGTATTTT.

The chain is built from TRBV7-6 and TRBJ1-3; 7 bases fit TRBD1. The CDR3 totals 16 residues. CDR1 SGHVS and CDR2 FNYEAQ come from the germline V gene. The V segment lost 0 bases and the J segment 0 bases; nucleotides outside the gene matches: 2. For the CDR3, the DNA is TGTGCCAGCAGCTTAGCGACAGGGCACTCTGGAAACACCATATATTTT. Amino acids: CASSLATGHSGNTIYF. Together with reference TRBV7-6 and TRBJ1-3, the CDR3 gives the full variable domain: GAGVSQSPRYKVTKRGQDVALRCDPISGHVSLYWYRQALGQGPEFLTYFNYEAQQDKSGLPNDRFSAERPEGSISTLTIQRTEQRDSAMYRCASSLATGHSGNTIYFGEGSWLTVV.

This clonotype occurred a few times. The chain joins TRBV5-1 to TRBJ2-7; no clear D gene. This CDR3 is 15 amino acids long. Germline V gene lookup returns CDR1 SGHRS and CDR2 YFSETQ. V was shortened by 4 bases and J by 3 bases, with 17 bases between the two germline ends. CDR3 DNA: TGCGCCAGCAGCCCAGACCCCGGACCCCTCTACGAGCAGTACTTC. It codes for CASSPDPGPLYEQYF.